This T cell receptor beta chain was identified in a study of shared clonotypes between healthy human individuals. Study-level background: Serving as donors were two women and a few men, whose ages spanned 18 to 49. Overall study results and limits: Shared across several donors were around 5% of the naive CD4 clonotypes.

Positive CCR7 selection of CD45RO-negative cells yielded the naive CD8 cells, and terminally differentiated effector memory CD45RA+ cells were excluded. Within Nashville, Tennessee resided all donors, each a Caucasian adult. Details on this clone: The antigen is undetermined.

Libraries were prepared by immunoSEQ multiplex PCR; TCRdb keeps only in-frame clonotypes and omits some of them. The sample includes around 1.9 million clones, around 93% of them seen just once. Germline V gives CDR1 MGHDK, CDR2 SYGVNS. V dropped 5 bases and J dropped 5 bases, with 12 bases sitting between them. There are 13 residues in the CDR3. This chain uses TRBV25-1 with TRBJ2-5, with a tentative D call TRBD1 (5 bases). Sequencing was done on a sample of naive CD8+ T cells from PBMCs. The receptor comes from a young man in good health. Some clones in this sample may be carry-over from other donors' samples. This CDR3 is CASSQGLGETQYF. DNA for the CDR3: TGTGCCAGCAGTCAGGGCCTGGGGGAGACCCAGTACTTC.